The sequence of this TCR beta chain was determined in a study of blood T cell repertoires in COVID-19. The overall study: The United States, Italy and Spain supplied acute and convalescent COVID-19 samples. PBMCs, B-cell-depleted T cells, or T cells were the source of the cDNA or gDNA that made up the material.

In the original workflow: The assay estimated nucleated cells by amplifying reference gene primers. Only in-frame clones appear in the TCRdb table, and some are missing; sequencing was by immunoSEQ multiplex PCR. V, J and clone size reflect that table, while D and trimming were determined from the DNA. The data hold 95,000 to 150,000 clones, with approximately 87% observed a single time. Germline V lookup: CDR1 SGHVS, CDR2 FQNEAQ. The junction had 2 bases not matched to a gene; V was cut back by 4 bases and J by 7 bases. This CDR3 is 14 amino acids long. Sequencing was done on a sample of peripheral blood. The clonotype comes from a woman between 45 and 60 years old with acute or convalescent COVID-19. This chain uses TRBV7-8 with TRBJ1-6; TRBD1 aligns across 9 bases. CDR3 bases: TGTGCCAGCAGCTCTGGACAGGGGAATTCACCCCTCCACTTT. Protein sequence: CASSSGQGNSPLHF. The variable domain in full, with the rest retrieved from reference TRBV7-8 and TRBJ1-6, is GAGVSQSPRYKVAKRGQDVALRCDPISGHVSLFWYQQALGQGPEFLTYFQNEAQLDKSGLPSDRFFAERPEGSVSTLKIQRTQQEDSAVYLCASSSGQGNSPLHFGNGTRLTVT.